Below are 16 T cell receptor beta chains sequenced from a single sample in a study of cytomegalovirus exposure and HLA in healthy donors. The primer mix had 60 Vbeta and 13 Jbeta primers. TCRdb keeps only in-frame clones here, not all; method: immunoSEQ multiplex PCR. The table has around 190,000 clones, roughly 79% seen once; the top ten hold around 1.9%. The sample taken for sequencing was PBMCs. The source is a man aged 25 to 45 in good health and CMV-seronegative.

J is TRBJ1-1 and V is TRBV16, with 8 bases fitting TRBD1. In germline, CDR1 is KGHSY, CDR2 FQNENV. Germline trimming cut 4 bases from V and 4 bases from J; bases unmatched to any gene: 5. The CDR3 is 14 residues long. The CDR3, as DNA: TGTGCCAGCAGCCCAGGGGGCGCGGTCACTGAAGCTTTCTTT. Its translation: CASSPGGAVTEAFF.

The chain has TRBV11-3 and TRBJ2-2; D is possibly TRBD2 (6 bases). With 5 bases removed from V and 4 bases from J, the gap between germline ends came to 14 bases. CDR3 length: 15 residues. Germline CDR1 is SGHNT and CDR2 is YENEEA. CDR3 protein: CASSQRRAGTGELFF. In DNA, the CDR3 is TGTGCCAGCAGCCAGAGGAGGGCGGGCACCGGGGAGCTGTTTTTT.

The sample holds a few counts of this clone. The chain combines TRBV28 with TRBJ2-3, with 7 nucleotides matching TRBD2. Unmatched junction bases numbered 10, after V lost 7 bases and J lost 3 bases. The CDR3 runs 15 residues. Germline V gene data show CDR1 as MDHEN and CDR2 as SYDVKM. The CDR3 region has the DNA TGTGCCAGCAAATTCGCGGGGGTTTTAACAGATACGCAGTATTTT. Translated, it gives CASKFAGVLTDTQYF.

The V call is TRBV28, the J call TRBJ2-3, with D unclear. CDR1 and CDR2 (germline): MDHEN, SYDVKM. V was trimmed by 7 bases and J by 0 bases, leaving 2 bases between them. The CDR3 totals 11 residues. As DNA, the CDR3 is TGTGCCAGCATAAGCACAGATACGCAGTATTTT. Amino acid sequence: CASISTDTQYF.

The gene calls are TRBV4-1 and TRBJ2-5, with 8 bases that match TRBD2. Per the germline V gene, CDR1 is MGHRA and CDR2 is YSYEKL. The J segment lost 7 bases and the V segment lost 5 bases, leaving 9 bases of the junction unmatched. The CDR3 is 14 amino acids. CDR3 sequence: CASSVDVAGGTQYF. CDR3 DNA sequence: TGCGCCAGCAGCGTGGATGTGGCGGGAGGGACCCAGTACTTC.

The gene calls are TRBV5-4 and TRBJ2-5; weak D call: TRBD2 (6 bases). Matching the DNA end better, TRBJ2-7 makes the J call doubtful. Germline CDR1 reads SGHNT; CDR2 reads YYREEE (reference sequence). This CDR3 comprises 14 residues. CDR3 in amino acids: CASSPVDSGYEQYF. The CDR3 DNA is TGTGCCAGCAGCCCGGTGGATAGCGGCTACGAGCAGTACTTC.

This clone was seen only a few times. The chain recombines TRBV5-6 with TRBJ2-2, with D perhaps matching TRBD1 (6 bases). This CDR3 contains 15 residues. The germline V gene encodes CDR1 SGHDT and CDR2 YYEEEE. V dropped 2 bases and J dropped 4 bases, with 12 bases sitting between them. The DNA of the CDR3 is TGTGCCAGCAGCTTTGGTACAGGGTTCACCGGGGAGCTGTTTTTT. Translation gives CASSFGTGFTGELFF.

V usage is TRBV14 and J usage is TRBJ2-1, with D perhaps TRBD2 (6 bases). The V and J ends lost 1 base and 2 bases respectively, with 9 bases between them. The CDR3 has 15 amino acids. Germline CDR1 is SGHDN and CDR2 is FVKESK. The CDR3 DNA reads as TGTGCCAGCAGCCAAGGACAGCGGGCCTACAATGAGCAGTTCTTC. Translated: CASSQGQRAYNEQFF.

V and J are TRBV2 and TRBJ2-3, with D possibly matching TRBD2 (6 bases). Trimming stripped 0 bases from V and 0 bases from J, with 16 bases between. This CDR3 has 18 amino acids. CDR1 and CDR2 from the germline V gene are SNHLY and FYNNEI. CDR3 in DNA: TGTGCCAGCAGTGAAGCGCTAGGGGACTCTGCTAGCACAGATACGCAGTATTTT. Amino acid sequence: CASSEALGDSASTDTQYF.

V is TRBV6-5 and J is TRBJ1-1, with D hard to call. The CDR3 has 14 amino acids. Trimming stripped 4 bases from V and 9 bases from J, with 18 bases between. Germline CDR1 is MNHEY and CDR2 is SVGAGI. This CDR3 reads CASSSTDSGGKAFF. The CDR3 nucleotides read TGTGCCAGCAGTTCGACGGACTCCGGAGGGAAAGCTTTCTTT.

This chain uses TRBV2 with TRBJ2-1; 10 bases are shared with TRBD1. The CDR3 contains 13 residues. V lost 7 bases to trimming and J lost 9 bases; unmatched junction nucleotides: 6. Germline loops: CDR1 SNHLY, CDR2 FYNNEI. The CDR3: CASNDRGRGEQFF. CDR3 nucleotide sequence: TGTGCCAGCAACGACAGGGGGCGTGGTGAGCAGTTCTTC.

The gene calls are TRBV28 and TRBJ2-5, with D uncertain. In germline, CDR1 is MDHEN, CDR2 SYDVKM. Trimming removed 3 bases at V and 1 base at J, with 9 bases between. The CDR3 runs to 14 residues. The CDR3 reads CASSLSASQETQYF. CDR3 bases: TGTGCCAGCAGTTTGTCCGCTAGCCAAGAGACCCAGTACTTC. Drawing the rest from reference TRBV28 and TRBJ2-5, the complete variable domain is DVKVTQSSRYLVKRTGEKVFLECVQDMDHENMFWYRQDPGLGLRLIYFSYDVKMKEKGDIPEGYSVSREKKERFSLILESASTNQTSMYLCASSLSASQETQYFGPGTRLLVL.

V usage is TRBV7-9 and J usage is TRBJ2-1, with 7 bases lining up with TRBD2. Germline values: CDR1 SEHNR, CDR2 FQNEAQ (reference sequence). J gave up 4 bases and V 7 bases, and 7 bases lay outside the gene matches. The CDR3 contains 14 residues. The CDR3 DNA is TGTGCCAGCAACCGACTAGCAGCTTACAATGAGCAGTTCTTC. The encoded protein is CASNRLAAYNEQFF.

The V call is TRBV27, the J call TRBJ2-3; 11 nucleotides agree with TRBD2. Germline CDR1 is MNHEY and CDR2 is SMNVEV (reference sequence). The CDR3 has 14 amino acids. The ends lost 10 bases at V and 0 bases at J; junction bases unmatched: 3. The CDR3 here is CATRLAGSTDTQYF. The CDR3 DNA reads TGTGCCACCAGACTAGCGGGAAGCACAGATACGCAGTATTTT.

J is TRBJ2-5 and V is TRBV20-1; weak D call: TRBD2 (5 bases). The CDR3 has 11 residues. V gave up 2 bases and J gave up 5 bases, with 6 bases separating them. Germline loops: CDR1 DFQATT, CDR2 SNEGSKA (reference sequence). CDR3 loop: CSARTGETQYF. The CDR3 DNA is TGCAGTGCTAGAACGGGGGAGACCCAGTACTTC.

This chain joins TRBV9 and TRBJ1-1, with 7 bases matching TRBD1. V shed 3 bases and J 0 bases; nucleotides not matched to a gene: 11. Per the germline V gene, CDR1 is SGDLS and CDR2 is YYNGEE. The CDR3 is made up of 17 amino acids. The CDR3 DNA is TGTGCCAGCAGCGCAAACCCGGGACAGATCATGAACACTGAAGCTTTCTTT. Translation gives CASSANPGQIMNTEAFF.